This T cell receptor (beta chain) appears in the sequencing data of a study of identical twins. TCRdb re-analysed the 5' RACE reads in MiXCR, keeping a single row per CDR3 protein. This repertoire shows roughly 570,000 distinct CDR3 sequences, approximately 10% found once; its top ten account for around 3.1%. This CDR3 is 18 amino acids long. Germline CDR1 reads MNHNS; CDR2 reads SASEGT. Trimming took off 8 bases at V and 2 bases at J, with 25 bases between the two ends. The sample also formed part of further work on yellow fever vaccine responses in identical twins.

The V gene is TRBV6-1, the J gene TRBJ2-1, with D possibly matching TRBD1 (6 bases). The receptor comes from a woman aged 18-29 years in good health. The sample consisted of PBMCs. The CDR3: CASGIGQPDPATYNEQFF. The CDR3 region has the DNA TGTGCCAGCGGAATCGGACAGCCCGATCCGGCTACCTACAATGAGCAGTTCTTC.